This T cell receptor (beta chain) appears in the sequencing data of a study of shared clonotypes between healthy human individuals. The germline V and J ends were trimmed by 4 bases and 2 bases, with 17 bases remaining between them. The V gene's germline CDR1 is MNHNY and CDR2 SVGAGI (reference sequence). This CDR3 comprises 16 residues. For this clone: What it binds is unknown.

Clones were read by immunoSEQ multiplex PCR, and TCRdb kept only the in-frame ones, dropping some. The data contain over a million clones, around four fifths of them singletons. Healthy HIV-negative adults with no recent acute infections or vaccinations were recruited as donors. Study findings and constraints: It was the non-shared clonotypes that had lower generation probabilities than clonotypes shared by all four donors. Between a handful of donors, naive CD4 clonotypes were shared at a level of about 5%.

This receptor was obtained from a man younger than 35 in good health. This chain connects TRBV6-6 to TRBJ1-2; TRBD1 is a possible D gene (6 bases). Material for sequencing was memory CD4+ T cells sorted from blood. The sample's subset: CD45RA-negative fraction. For the CDR3, the DNA is TGTGCCAGCAGTTCCCCCTCCGGGGGGCGCAACTATGGCTACACCTTC. Residues: CASSSPSGGRNYGYTF.